The 10 T cell receptor beta chains given below trace back to one sample, sequenced in a study of Tregs in tolerant kidney transplant recipients. Assay used: immunoSEQ multiplex PCR; TCRdb lists only in-frame clones, some missing. Its clone listing holds roughly 2,500 clones. Mixed chimerism was transient after nonmyeloablative marrow transplants from related graft donors. The material was CD8+ T cells from blood (PBMCs), obtained 6 months after the transplant. Every receptor here comes from a human patient who received a combined kidney and bone marrow transplant. A share of the T cells may be of graft donor origin.

Regarding this clone: The read ends 3 residues shy of where the CDR3 ends; the end is completed using the germline J gene. V is TRBV19 and J is TRBJ2-1; 7 bases match TRBD1. From germline, CDR1 is LNHDA and CDR2 SQIVND (reference sequence). Losses at the gene ends were 3 bases for V and 4 bases for J; bases not matched to a gene: 6. CDR3 size: 15 residues. The CDR3 reads CASSIGDRIYNEQFF. The DNA read from the CDR3 is TGTGCCAGTAGTATCGGGGACAGAATTTACAATGAG.

Note on this clone: The CDR3 goes on 3 residues after the read ends, and that part is filled in from the germline J gene. The chain carries TRBV2 and TRBJ2-6, with a weak D call TRBD1 (5 bases). Germline CDR1 reads SNHLY; CDR2 reads FYNNEI. This CDR3 comprises 15 residues. Trimming cost V 4 bases and J 0 bases, with 7 bases left between them. The part of the CDR3 DNA that was read is TGTGCCAGCAGTGCAGACAGCTCTGGGGCCAACGTC. Its protein product is CASSADSSGANV. The full-length CDR3 reads as CASSADSSGANVLTF.

A note on this clone: The read comes to an end 3 residues before the CDR3 does, leaving the germline J gene to fill in the end. The genes are TRBV7-9 and TRBJ2-2; possibly TRBD1 for D (6 bases). The V gene's germline CDR1 is SEHNR and CDR2 FQNEAQ (reference sequence). V lost 3 bases, J lost 1 base, and 9 bases lay in between. This CDR3 contains 15 residues. CDR3 loop: CASSFPGENTGELFF. The CDR3 DNA, read in part, is TGTGCCAGCAGCTTTCCAGGGGAGAACACCGGGGAG.

The part of the CDR3 DNA that was read is TGCAGTGCTAGGGGGACAGGGGGCCTTAACTATGGC. It encodes CSARGTGGLNYG. The complete CDR3 reads CSARGTGGLNYGYTF. This chain joins TRBV20-1 and TRBJ1-2; 12 bases are shared with TRBD1. The CDR3 end falls 3 residues outside the read, so it is completed with the germline J gene. CDR1 DFQATT and CDR2 SNEGSKA come from the germline V gene (reference sequence). Trimming removed 3 bases from V and 1 base from J; junction bases left unmatched: 3. This CDR3 spans 15 amino acids.

Note on this clone: Read sequence stops 3 residues before the CDR3 end, and the germline J gene provides the missing end. V is TRBV9 and J is TRBJ2-7, with 10 bases lining up with TRBD1. The CDR3 has 14 residues. V gave up 3 bases and J gave up 4 bases; unmatched junction bases: 4. Per germline, CDR1 SGDLS and CDR2 YYNGEE. CDR3 DNA, as far as it was read: TGTGCCAGCAGCGAGGGGACAGGGGAGTACGAG. It codes for CASSEGTGEYE. The entire CDR3 is CASSEGTGEYEQYF.

The CDR3 protein is CASSIVGVTDTQYF. The part of the CDR3 DNA that was read is TGTGCCAGTAGTATAGTAGGGGTTACAGATACG. The genes are TRBV19 and TRBJ2-3, with D possibly matching TRBD1 (5 bases). The read halts 3 residues ahead of the CDR3 end, with the missing end drawn from the germline J gene. Per germline, CDR1 LNHDA and CDR2 SQIVND (reference sequence). V lost 1 base and J lost 3, with 8 bases in between. The CDR3 is 14 amino acids.

Measured by frequency, this clone is hyperexpanded. The read comes to an end 3 residues before the CDR3 does, leaving the germline J gene to fill in the end. This chain uses TRBV20-1 with TRBJ1-2, with 8 positions matching TRBD1. The trim removed 3 bases at V and 0 bases at J, leaving 6 bases unmatched. The germline CDR1 and CDR2 sequences are DFQATT and SNEGSKA (reference sequence). The CDR3 runs 15 residues. The CDR3 sequence is CSARDREDANYGYTF. The sequenced CDR3 bases are TGCAGTGCTAGGGACAGGGAGGACGCTAACTATGGC.

Details on this clone: Read coverage stops 3 residues before the CDR3 terminus; the germline J gene supplies the remainder. V is TRBV19 and J is TRBJ2-2, with a weak D call TRBD2 (5 bases). Germline CDR1 and CDR2: LNHDA and SQIVND (reference sequence). This CDR3 spans 16 amino acids. Trimming shortened V by 2 bases and J by 0 bases, and 10 bases separated the two germline ends. The sequenced CDR3 bases are TGTGCCAGTAGTATATGGACTCGTACGAACACCGGGGAG. It specifies CASSIWTRTNTGE. The entire CDR3 sequence reads CASSIWTRTNTGELFF.

In the case of this clone: The read falls 3 residues short of the CDR3 end, and the missing part is taken from the germline J gene. This chain links TRBV19 with TRBJ2-1, with D unresolved. The germline V gene encodes CDR1 LNHDA and CDR2 SQIVND (reference sequence). V was cut by 2 bases and J by 6 bases, with 14 bases left in between. The CDR3 length is 15 residues. Here the CDR3 reads CASSIWAGSPNEQFF. CDR3 DNA, as far as it was read: TGTGCCAGTAGTATATGGGCCGGCAGTCCCAATGAG.

In regard to this clone: The read finishes 3 residues shy of the CDR3 end, and the germline J gene is used to complete it. The chain has TRBV19 and TRBJ2-3; 7 positions match TRBD1. This CDR3 has 15 residues. Germline-derived CDR1 and CDR2 are LNHDA and SQIVND (reference sequence). V dropped 4 bases and J dropped 6; count of bases not matched to a gene: 10. Incomplete CDR3 DNA: TGTGCCAGTAGTAGTATCAAGGGGGCAGGGGATACG. Protein: CASSSIKGAGDT. The entire CDR3 is CASSSIKGAGDTQYF.